Listed here are 24 T cell receptor beta chains from one sample, sequenced in a study of OX40 agonist ivuxolimab in advanced cancers. Measured with immunoSEQ multiplex PCR; TCRdb has only the in-frame clones, and not every one. The sample consists of around 80,000 clones, roughly nine tenths of them appearing once. The sequencing used CD4+ or CD8+ T cells sorted from blood, collected in a trial of the OX40 agonist ivuxolimab. Receptor source: an adult with an advanced solid tumor such as melanoma, head and neck, liver or kidney cancer.

The gene calls are TRBV19 and TRBJ2-7, with 9 positions matching TRBD1. In germline, CDR1 is LNHDA, CDR2 SQIVND (reference sequence). This CDR3 has 16 amino acids. J lost 0 bases, V lost 3 bases, and 6 bases had no gene match. CDR3 nucleotides: TGTGCCAGTAGTATCTCAAGACAGGGGGGCTCCTACGAGCAGTACTTC. Protein sequence: CASSISRQGGSYEQYF.

This clone appeared once. The chain recombines TRBV10-3 with TRBJ1-2, with TRBD1 identical over 8 bases. CDR1 is ENHRY and CDR2 is SYGVKD in the germline V gene. CDR3 length: 15 amino acids. V gave up 5 bases and J gave up 0 bases; unmatched junction bases: 5. The CDR3 loop is CAISYGQGANYGYTF. CDR3 coding DNA: TGTGCCATCAGTTATGGACAGGGCGCTAACTATGGCTACACCTTC.

V usage is TRBV4-2 and J usage is TRBJ2-7; 7 positions agree with TRBD2. The CDR3 has 15 residues. After removal of 4 bases from V and 5 bases from J, the junction contained 11 bases not matched to a gene. Germline values: CDR1 LGHNA, CDR2 YNFKEQ. This CDR3 is CASSPSSGLGNEQYF. As DNA, the CDR3 is TGTGCCAGCAGCCCCTCCTCCGGACTAGGGAACGAGCAGTACTTC.

The V gene is TRBV5-1, the J gene TRBJ1-6; D is possibly TRBD1 (5 bases). The CDR3 is 15 residues long. Germline V gene data show CDR1 as SGHRS and CDR2 as YFSETQ. V was trimmed by 3 bases and J by 7 bases, leaving 14 bases between them. The CDR3 coding sequence is TGCGCCAGCAGCTCCGGGGCCGGGGGAAATTCACCCCTCCACTTT. Its protein is CASSSGAGGNSPLHF.

The V and J genes are TRBV7-2 and TRBJ2-1; a weak D match, TRBD1 (5 bases). The CDR3 has 13 amino acids. Per germline, CDR1 SGHTA and CDR2 FQGNSA. With 3 bases removed from V and 4 bases from J, the gap between germline ends came to 7 bases. DNA for the CDR3: TGTGCCAGCAGCTTGGGGCGGTACAATGAGCAGTTCTTC. Translated, it gives CASSLGRYNEQFF.

The chain links TRBV5-1 to TRBJ1-2; D ambiguous. Germline loops: CDR1 SGHRS, CDR2 YFSETQ. The V end was cut by 3 bases, the J end by 6 bases, with 24 bases between. The CDR3 runs to 17 residues. The CDR3 region has the DNA TGCGCCAGCAGCTCAACTGGAAACAGTGGAGCGCGACATGGCTACACCTTC. It is translated as CASSSTGNSGARHGYTF.

In this sample, this clone turned up a few times. This chain uses TRBV6-1 with TRBJ1-6; D might be TRBD1 (6 bases). The CDR3 loop spans 12 amino acids. Trimming took 6 bases from V and 7 from J, leaving 7 bases between them. The germline V gene has CDR1 MNHNS and CDR2 SASEGT. CDR3 sequence reads: CASRRGNSPLHF. DNA of the CDR3: TGTGCCAGCAGAAGGGGGAATTCACCCCTCCACTTT.

The chain carries TRBV21-1 and TRBJ1-4. TRBV21-1 is a recognized pseudogene. This CDR3 has 17 residues. CDR3 loop: CASSKEGSGATNEKLFF. In nucleotides, the CDR3 is TGTGCCAGCAGCAAAGAGGGTTCGGGGGCAACTAATGAAAAACTGTTTTTT.

This clone was seen a handful of times. The chain recombines TRBV5-1 with TRBJ1-6; a possible D gene is TRBD1 (5 bases). The CDR3 is 15 amino acids. Trimming shortened V by 3 bases and J by 5 bases, and 12 bases separated the two germline ends. CDR1 SGHRS and CDR2 YFSETQ come from the germline V gene. In DNA, the CDR3 is TGCGCCAGCAGCTCCCAGGGAGTTGATAATTCACCCCTCCACTTT. It encodes CASSSQGVDNSPLHF.

The chain is built from TRBV5-1 and TRBJ2-1, with 8 bases lining up with TRBD2. The CDR3 is 17 residues long. The trim removed 4 bases at V and 5 bases at J, leaving 14 bases unmatched. Per germline, CDR1 SGHRS and CDR2 YFSETQ. In nucleotides, the CDR3 is TGCGCCAGCAGCCCCCGGGGGGGCGGCGGGGGGAACAATGAGCAGTTCTTC. Protein sequence: CASSPRGGGGGNNEQFF.

The chain carries TRBV5-1 and TRBJ1-1; the D gene is possibly TRBD1 (6 bases). From germline, CDR1 is SGHRS and CDR2 YFSETQ. The CDR3 totals 15 residues. The V end was cut by 0 bases, the J end by 8 bases, with 17 bases between. The CDR3 DNA reads TGCGCCAGCAGCTTGGACAGGGACCGGGGTGTGGAAGCTTTCTTT. Translation: CASSLDRDRGVEAFF.

The chain has TRBV6-5 and TRBJ1-2; weak D call: TRBD1 (5 bases). The CDR3 has 13 amino acids. The germline gives CDR1 MNHEY, CDR2 SVGAGI. With 2 bases removed from V and 4 bases from J, the gap between germline ends came to 8 bases. Here the CDR3 DNA reads TGTGCCAGCAGTTACCAGGGAAGCTATGGCTACACCTTC. This encodes CASSYQGSYGYTF.

The CDR3 DNA reads as TGTGCCATCAGTGAGGTAGGGCAGTCCTCACCCCTCCACTTT. It specifies CAISEVGQSSPLHF. The chain employs TRBV10-3 and TRBJ1-6; D not certain. Between the trimmed V and J ends, which lost 2 bases and 10 bases, there was a span of 12 bases. The germline CDR1 and CDR2 sequences are ENHRY and SYGVKD. The CDR3 is made up of 14 amino acids.

The rearrangement links TRBV2 to TRBJ1-6, with D perhaps matching TRBD1 (6 bases). Germline V gene lookup returns CDR1 SNHLY and CDR2 FYNNEI. This CDR3 comprises 15 residues. The ends were cut back, 7 bases at V and 2 bases at J, with 12 bases in the middle. The CDR3 bases are TGTGCCAGCACTGACGGGGGCACCTATAATTCACCCCTCCACTTT. It translates to CASTDGGTYNSPLHF.

This chain links TRBV2 with TRBJ2-1, with 12 bases matching TRBD2. This CDR3 spans 15 amino acids. After removal of 4 bases from V and 3 bases from J, the junction contained 1 base not matched to a gene. Germline V gives CDR1 SNHLY, CDR2 FYNNEI. CDR3 sequence reads: CASSATSGGYNEQFF. As DNA, the CDR3 is TGTGCCAGCAGTGCGACTAGCGGGGGCTACAATGAGCAGTTCTTC. Complete variable domain (other parts from reference TRBV2 and TRBJ2-1): EPEVTQTPSHQVTQMGQEVILRCVPISNHLYFYWYRQILGQKVEFLVSFYNNEISEKSEIFDDQFSVERPDGSNFTLKIRSTKLEDSAMYFCASSATSGGYNEQFFGPGTRLTVL.

V is TRBV27 and J is TRBJ2-2; 10 nucleotides line up with TRBD2. From germline, CDR1 is MNHEY and CDR2 SMNVEV (reference sequence). V shed 2 bases and J 9 bases; nucleotides not matched to a gene: 15. This CDR3 has 18 residues. The CDR3, as DNA: TGTGCCAGCAGTTTAGGGGCTAGCGGGGGCTCTTGGCCCCGGGAGCTGTTTTTT. Protein: CASSLGASGGSWPRELFF.

This clone was seen a few times. The chain employs TRBV29-1 and TRBJ2-2; 8 nucleotides match TRBD2. This CDR3 has 12 amino acids. CDR1 and CDR2 from the germline V gene are SQVTM and ANQGSEA. Trimming at V came to 4 bases and at J to 6 bases, leaving 1 base not matched to a gene. Here the CDR3 DNA reads TGCAGCGTTGCTAGCGGGCCCGGGGAGCTGTTTTTT. Residues: CSVASGPGELFF.

The rearrangement joins TRBV27 to TRBJ1-6, with a weak D call TRBD1 (5 bases). The CDR3 extends over 16 amino acids. V was shortened by 6 bases and J by 7 bases, with 19 bases between the two germline ends. The germline gives CDR1 MNHEY, CDR2 SMNVEV (reference sequence). DNA of the CDR3: TGTGCCAGCAGACAACTCCGGGACGTACCGAATTCACCCCTCCACTTT. Protein sequence: CASRQLRDVPNSPLHF.

The chain combines TRBV5-4 with TRBJ2-2, with 7 bases that match TRBD2. This CDR3 spans 17 amino acids. Germline V gene sequence: CDR1 SGHNT, CDR2 YYREEE (reference sequence). J lost 4 bases, V lost 5 bases, and 14 bases had no gene match. DNA of the CDR3: TGTGCCAGCAGTGGCGGTCCCAGCGGCGGGAGCACCGGGGAGCTGTTTTTT. Protein sequence: CASSGGPSGGSTGELFF.

The gene calls are TRBV27 and TRBJ1-1; TRBD1 is a possible D gene (5 bases). V was pared by 3 bases and J by 3 bases, with 11 bases between. Germline values: CDR1 MNHEY, CDR2 SMNVEV (reference sequence). The CDR3 length is 14 residues. The CDR3 sequence: CASSFQGGHTEAFF. The CDR3 DNA sequence: TGTGCCAGCAGTTTCCAGGGCGGTCACACTGAAGCTTTCTTT.

This rearrangement joins TRBV14 to TRBJ1-5, with a tentative D call TRBD1 (6 bases). This CDR3 has 13 amino acids. CDR1 is SGHDN and CDR2 is FVKESK in the germline V gene. V was pared by 6 bases and J by 7 bases, with 13 bases between. CDR3 nucleotides: TGTGCCAGCAGTTGGGGGGCGGGACAGCCCCAGCATTTT. This sequence encodes CASSWGAGQPQHF.

The rearrangement uses TRBV2 and TRBJ1-5; TRBD1 aligns across 7 bases. CDR3 size: 15 residues. V lost 4 bases and J lost 2; bases outside the gene matches: 5. The germline gives CDR1 SNHLY, CDR2 FYNNEI. The CDR3 protein is CASSAGGIGNQPQHF. The CDR3 nucleotides are TGTGCCAGCAGTGCAGGGGGGATCGGCAATCAGCCCCAGCATTTT.

The CDR3 reads CASSDLARGKSYYGYTF. As DNA, the CDR3 is TGTGCCAGCAGTGACCTAGCGCGGGGCAAAAGTTATTATGGCTACACCTTC. V usage is TRBV6-1 and J usage is TRBJ1-2; possible D gene TRBD1, 5 bases. CDR1 is MNHNS and CDR2 is SASEGT in the germline V gene. Trimming left V 3 bases short and J 5 bases short, with 22 bases between. The CDR3 has 17 amino acids.

The V and J genes are TRBV11-2 and TRBJ1-1; TRBD1 might be the D (5 bases). The V gene lost 5 bases and the J gene lost 0 bases, with 10 bases spanning the gap. The germline V gene encodes CDR1 SGHAT and CDR2 FQNNGV. The CDR3 runs 14 residues. In nucleotides, the CDR3 is TGTGCCAGCAGCCTGACAGCCATGAACACTGAAGCTTTCTTT. It translates to CASSLTAMNTEAFF.